This T cell receptor beta chain was observed in a study of T cell responses to AZD1222 COVID-19 vaccine. Overall study results and limits: An increase in Spike-specific TCR breadth and depth was observed after two AZD1222 doses.

V was clipped by 8 bases and J by 0 bases; unmatched bases: 3. The CDR3 has 14 amino acids. Germline V lookup: CDR1 LNHNV, CDR2 YYDKDF (reference sequence). In the case of this clone: Its antigen remains unknown.

TCRdb's table, derived via immunoSEQ multiplex PCR, lists solely in-frame clones and lacks some. Its table lists about 140,000 clones. The chain has TRBV15 and TRBJ1-5; 8 bases align to TRBD1. The sample comprised peripheral blood. The source of this sequence is an adult in good health. The CDR3 nucleotides read TGTGCCACCGGGACAGGCTATAGCAATCAGCCCCAGCATTTT. Its translation is CATGTGYSNQPQHF. The variable domain in full, completed from reference TRBV15 and TRBJ1-5, reads DAMVIQNPRYQVTQFGKPVTLSCSQTLNHNVMYWYQQKSSQAPKLLFHYYDKDFNNEADTPDNFQSRRPNTSFCFLDIRSPGLGDTAMYLCATGTGYSNQPQHFGDGTRLSIL.